This entry lists 9 T cell receptor beta chains sequenced from one sample in a study of shared clonotypes between healthy human individuals. Sequencing used immunoSEQ multiplex PCR; TCRdb keeps in-frame clones, though not all of them. The data hold 800,000 to 950,000 clones, with 96% observed a single time. Naive CD8 cells comprised CD45RO-negative, CCR7-positively selected cells, excluding terminally differentiated effector memory CD45RA+ cells. Sample: naive CD8+ T cells sorted from blood. The receptor source for this set is a man under 40 in good health.

The CDR3 nucleotides are TGCGCCAGCAGCCAAGGGGTGGGGGAGATCTACGAGCAGTACTTC. It yields the protein CASSQGVGEIYEQYF. The chain combines TRBV4-3 with TRBJ2-7; D tentatively reads TRBD1 or TRBD2 (5 bases each). Trimming left V 1 base short and J 3 bases short, with 13 bases between. Per the germline V gene, CDR1 is LGHNA and CDR2 is YSLEER. There are 15 residues in the CDR3.

The rearrangement joins TRBV7-9 to TRBJ2-7; D tentatively fits TRBD1 or TRBD2 (5 bases each). From germline, CDR1 is SEHNR and CDR2 FQNEAQ (reference sequence). The CDR3 covers 14 residues. V lost 5 bases and J 0 bases, leaving 11 bases between the germline ends. The CDR3 sequence: CASSPWGNSYEQYF. CDR3 DNA: TGTGCCAGCAGCCCTTGGGGGAACTCCTACGAGCAGTACTTC.

A word on this clone: Additional DNA sequences in this sample encode the identical CDR3. The chain uses TRBV7-6 and TRBJ2-7, with D unresolved. V was trimmed by 1 base and J by 0 bases, leaving 7 bases between them. The CDR3 runs 14 residues. Germline values: CDR1 SGHVS, CDR2 FNYEAQ. The CDR3 region is CASSLGSSSYEQYF. Here the CDR3 DNA reads TGTGCCAGCAGCTTAGGGTCGAGCTCCTACGAGCAGTACTTC.

This clone is a singleton in its sample. The CDR3 region has the DNA TGTGCCAGACGGGACCCACTCTTAGACGAGCAGTACTTC. Translation: CARRDPLLDEQYF. The chain links TRBV2 to TRBJ2-7, with D perhaps given as TRBD1 or TRBD2 (5 bases each). Germline CDR1 and CDR2: SNHLY and FYNNEI. The CDR3 is 13 amino acids. Trimming pared 9 bases from V and 5 bases from J, leaving 17 bases between.

V gene TRBV7-9 combines with J gene TRBJ2-3; 8 bases fit TRBD2. Germline trimming cut 3 bases from V and 0 bases from J; bases unmatched to any gene: 5. The CDR3 consists of 16 residues. Germline-derived CDR1 and CDR2 are SEHNR and FQNEAQ (reference sequence). The CDR3 coding sequence is TGTGCCAGCAGCTTCAAGCGGGGGAAGAGCACAGATACGCAGTATTTT. Its protein product is CASSFKRGKSTDTQYF.

This rearrangement joins TRBV9 to TRBJ1-1; the D gene is possibly TRBD1 (5 bases). The CDR3 contains 15 residues. The germline gives CDR1 SGDLS, CDR2 YYNGEE. V lost 2 bases and J lost 8, with 19 bases in between. The chain's CDR3 is CASSVVTVRGDEAFF. CDR3 nucleotide sequence: TGTGCCAGCAGCGTTGTGACCGTTCGCGGGGACGAAGCTTTCTTT. The whole variable domain, filled in from reference TRBV9 and TRBJ1-1, reads DSGVTQTPKHLITATGQRVTLRCSPRSGDLSVYWYQQSLDQGLQFLIQYYNGEERAKGNILERFSAQQFPDLHSELNLSSLELGDSALYFCASSVVTVRGDEAFFGQGTRLTVV.

This chain joins TRBV7-3 and TRBJ2-7; TRBD2 aligns across 11 bases. Trimming took 4 bases from V and 3 from J; bases not matched to a gene: 29. CDR3 length equals 23 residues. In germline, CDR1 is SGHTA, CDR2 FQGTGA. The CDR3 nucleotides read TGTGCCAGCAGCTCAACTCAACCCGAAAATGGGAAGACTAGCGGGATGCTGGACTACGAGCAGTACTTC. The encoded protein is CASSSTQPENGKTSGMLDYEQYF.

The chain is built from TRBV13 and TRBJ1-1, with TRBD1 as a possible D gene (6 bases). The CDR3 loop spans 15 amino acids. Germline CDR1 is PRHDT and CDR2 is FYEKMQ (reference sequence). Trimming removed 4 bases from V and 1 base from J, with 13 bases in between. CDR3 sequence: CASSSGRTANTEAFF. CDR3 coding DNA: TGTGCCAGCAGCTCCGGAAGGACAGCGAACACTGAAGCTTTCTTT.

The CDR3 bases are TGTGCCAGCAGAGAGGGACAGGGTTTTTTAGAGACCCAGTACTTC. Its translation: CASREGQGFLETQYF. The chain carries TRBV6-1 and TRBJ2-5; TRBD1 matches 9 bases. The V gene's germline CDR1 is MNHNS and CDR2 SASEGT. The CDR3 runs to 15 residues. With V trimmed by 6 bases and J by 4 bases, 9 bases remained unmatched.